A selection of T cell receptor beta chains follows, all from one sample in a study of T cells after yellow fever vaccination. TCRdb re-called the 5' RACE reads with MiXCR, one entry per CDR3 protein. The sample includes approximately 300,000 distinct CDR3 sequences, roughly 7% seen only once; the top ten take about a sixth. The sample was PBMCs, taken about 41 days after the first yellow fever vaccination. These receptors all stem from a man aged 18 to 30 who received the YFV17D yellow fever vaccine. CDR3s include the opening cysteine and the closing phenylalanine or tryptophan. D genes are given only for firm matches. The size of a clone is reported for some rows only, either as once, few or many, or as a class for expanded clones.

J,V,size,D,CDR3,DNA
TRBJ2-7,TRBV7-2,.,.,CASSSYAGREQYF,TGTGCCAGCAGCTCGTACGCAGGGAGGGAGCAGTACTTC
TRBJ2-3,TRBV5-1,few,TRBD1,CASSLGPEAGGLNTQYF,TGCGCCAGCAGCCTTGGTCCCGAGGCAGGGGGATTAAATACGCAGTATTTT
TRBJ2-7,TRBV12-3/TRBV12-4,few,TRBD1,CASTPGQRFNEQYF,TGTGCCAGCACCCCGGGACAGCGGTTTAACGAGCAGTACTTC
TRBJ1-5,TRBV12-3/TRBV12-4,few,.,CASSLQGIGQPVPQPQHF,TGTGCCAGCAGTTTACAAGGGATAGGGCAGCCTGTTCCTCAGCCCCAGCATTTT
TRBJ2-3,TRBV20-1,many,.,CSARVSSVGTDTQYF,TGCAGTGCTAGAGTATCAAGCGTGGGCACAGATACGCAGTATTTT
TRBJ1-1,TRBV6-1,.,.,CATQPGGNTEAFF,TGTGCCACGCAGCCTGGCGGGAACACTGAAGCTTTCTTT
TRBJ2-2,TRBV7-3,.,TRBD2,CASSQRLAGGSGELFF,TGTGCCAGCAGCCAACGACTAGCGGGGGGTTCCGGGGAGCTGTTTTTT
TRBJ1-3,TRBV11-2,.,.,CASSLSTGGLNTIYF,TGTGCCAGCAGCTTAAGTACAGGCGGTTTAAACACCATATATTTT
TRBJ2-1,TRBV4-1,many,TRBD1,CASSQDSSGTGGLDEQFF,TGCGCCAGCAGCCAAGACTCCTCCGGGACAGGGGGCTTAGATGAGCAGTTCTTC
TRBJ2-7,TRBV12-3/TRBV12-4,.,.,CASSPKGGKKYEQYF,TGTGCCAGCAGCCCAAAGGGGGGCAAGAAGTACGAGCAGTACTTC
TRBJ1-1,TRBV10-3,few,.,CAISETQGRLDTEAFF,TGTGCCATCAGTGAGACCCAGGGGCGATTGGACACTGAAGCTTTCTTT
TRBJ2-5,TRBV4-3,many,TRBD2,CASSQDRGGGVETQYF,TGCGCCAGCAGCCAAGATCGGGGGGGCGGTGTAGAGACCCAGTACTTC
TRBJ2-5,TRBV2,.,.,CASKNRAETQYF,TGTGCCAGCAAAAACAGGGCAGAGACCCAGTACTTC
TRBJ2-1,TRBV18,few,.,CASSSSFGVSGNEQFF,TGTGCCAGCTCATCTTCTTTCGGGGTGTCTGGCAATGAGCAGTTCTTC
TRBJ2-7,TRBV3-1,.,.,CASSQDNGVTPYEQYF,TGTGCCAGCAGCCAAGATAACGGGGTTACTCCCTACGAGCAGTACTTC
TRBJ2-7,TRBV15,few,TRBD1,CATSSDLPDREYEQYF,TGTGCCACCAGCAGTGATTTACCTGACAGGGAATACGAGCAGTACTTC
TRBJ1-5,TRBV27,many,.,CASSFSGGYQPQHF,TGTGCCAGCAGTTTTTCGGGGGGATACCAGCCCCAGCATTTT
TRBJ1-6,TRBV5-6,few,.,CASSPDRYYNSPLHF,TGTGCCAGCAGCCCAGACAGATACTATAATTCACCCCTCCACTTT
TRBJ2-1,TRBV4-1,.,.,CASSQTQGGDYNEQFF,TGCGCCAGCAGCCAAACCCAGGGGGGGGACTACAATGAGCAGTTCTTC
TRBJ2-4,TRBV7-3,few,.,CASSLEGSRNIQYF,TGTGCCAGCAGCTTAGAGGGTAGTAGGAACATTCAGTACTTC
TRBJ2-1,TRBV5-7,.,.,CASSPGQPSSYNEQFF,TGTGCCAGCAGCCCCGGTCAGCCTAGCTCCTACAATGAGCAGTTCTTC
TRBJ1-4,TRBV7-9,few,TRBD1,CASSSGQFGEKLFF,TGTGCCAGCAGCTCGGGACAGTTCGGCGAAAAACTGTTTTTT
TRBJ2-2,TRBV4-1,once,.,CASSQDIVELAGRPRELFF,TGCGCCAGCAGCCAAGATATAGTTGAGTTGGCAGGGCGCCCCCGGGAGCTGTTTTTT
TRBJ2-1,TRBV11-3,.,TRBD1,CASSFRTGWQQFF,TGTGCCAGCAGCTTTCGGACAGGGTGGCAGCAGTTCTTC
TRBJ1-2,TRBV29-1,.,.,CSVIDGAGYYGYTF,TGCAGCGTTATAGACGGCGCGGGGTACTATGGCTACACCTTC
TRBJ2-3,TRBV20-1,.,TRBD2,CSASGTSGGRTDTQYF,TGCAGTGCTTCCGGGACTAGCGGGGGGCGCACAGATACGCAGTATTTT
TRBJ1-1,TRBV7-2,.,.,CASSLQEKAFF,TGTGCCAGCAGTTTACAGGAGAAAGCTTTCTTT
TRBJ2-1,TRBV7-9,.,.,CASSSGDGAYNEQFF,TGTGCCAGCAGCTCGGGGGACGGTGCCTACAATGAGCAGTTCTTC
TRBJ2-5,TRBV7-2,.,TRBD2,CASSLESGTSIKTQYF,TGTGCCAGCAGCTTGGAGTCCGGGACTAGCATCAAGACCCAGTACTTC
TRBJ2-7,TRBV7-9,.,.,CASSPPGVYEQYF,TGTGCCAGCAGCCCACCGGGGGTCTACGAGCAGTACTTC
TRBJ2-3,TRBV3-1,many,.,CASSRRDDTDTQYF,TGTGCCAGCAGCCGCCGGGACGACACAGATACGCAGTATTTT
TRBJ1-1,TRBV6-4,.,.,CASSWQVNTEAFF,TGTGCCAGCAGTTGGCAAGTGAACACTGAAGCTTTCTTT
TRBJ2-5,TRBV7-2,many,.,CASSLGWETQYF,TGTGCCAGCAGTTTGGGTTGGGAGACCCAGTACTTC
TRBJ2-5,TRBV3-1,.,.,CASSPGEGLETQYF,TGTGCCAGCAGTCCGGGAGAAGGGTTAGAGACCCAGTACTTC
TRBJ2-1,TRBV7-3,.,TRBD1,CASSLVTGDLGKQFF,TGTGCCAGCAGCTTAGTTACAGGGGACCTCGGTAAGCAGTTCTTC
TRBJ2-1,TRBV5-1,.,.,CASSFQDSVNEQFF,TGCGCCAGCAGCTTTCAGGACTCCGTCAATGAGCAGTTCTTC
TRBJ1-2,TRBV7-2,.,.,CASSSIGRGYTF,TGTGCCAGCAGTTCGATTGGCCGAGGCTACACCTTC
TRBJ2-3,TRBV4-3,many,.,CASSSGREPDTQYF,TGCGCCAGCAGCTCGGGACGGGAGCCAGATACGCAGTATTTT
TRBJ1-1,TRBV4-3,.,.,CASSQDGSDEAFF,TGCGCCAGCAGCCAAGACGGATCGGATGAAGCTTTCTTT
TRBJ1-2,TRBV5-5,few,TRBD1,CASTQQGAANYGYTF,TGTGCCAGCACCCAACAGGGGGCAGCTAACTATGGCTACACCTTC
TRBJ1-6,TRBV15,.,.,CATATVNSPLHF,TGTGCCACCGCGACAGTTAATTCACCCCTCCACTTT
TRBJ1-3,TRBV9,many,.,CASSVDGVTIGGNTIYF,TGTGCCAGCAGCGTAGATGGAGTGACTATTGGCGGAAACACCATATATTTT
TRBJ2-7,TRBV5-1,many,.,CASSLGHTAYEQYF,TGCGCCAGCAGCTTGGGACATACCGCCTACGAGCAGTACTTC
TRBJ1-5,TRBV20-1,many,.,CSAKRGGQPQHF,TGCAGTGCTAAGAGGGGTGGGCAGCCCCAGCATTTT
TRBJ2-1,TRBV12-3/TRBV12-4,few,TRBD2,CASSRTSDHNEQFF,TGTGCCAGCAGTCGGACTAGCGATCACAATGAGCAGTTCTTC
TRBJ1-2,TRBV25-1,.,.,CASSGRCTF,TGTGCCAGCAGTGGCCGTTGCACCTTC
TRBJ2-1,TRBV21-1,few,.,CASSDGVVEGILDEQFF,TGTGCCAGCTCAGACGGAGTGGTAGAGGGGATCTTAGATGAGCAGTTCTTC
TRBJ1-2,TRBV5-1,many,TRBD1,CASSSSGQGHFYGYTF,TGCGCCAGCAGCTCATCGGGACAGGGCCATTTCTATGGCTACACCTTC
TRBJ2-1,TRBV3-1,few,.,CASSQTPGRDYDEQFF,TGTGCCAGCAGCCAGACCCCGGGCAGGGATTACGATGAGCAGTTCTTC
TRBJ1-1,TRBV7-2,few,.,CASSFHPWTVNTEAFF,TGTGCCAGCAGCTTCCATCCTTGGACCGTGAACACTGAAGCTTTCTTT
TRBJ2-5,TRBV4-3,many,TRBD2,CASSQDLFPSGGAETQYF,TGCGCCAGCAGCCAAGATTTGTTTCCTAGCGGGGGGGCGGAGACCCAGTACTTC